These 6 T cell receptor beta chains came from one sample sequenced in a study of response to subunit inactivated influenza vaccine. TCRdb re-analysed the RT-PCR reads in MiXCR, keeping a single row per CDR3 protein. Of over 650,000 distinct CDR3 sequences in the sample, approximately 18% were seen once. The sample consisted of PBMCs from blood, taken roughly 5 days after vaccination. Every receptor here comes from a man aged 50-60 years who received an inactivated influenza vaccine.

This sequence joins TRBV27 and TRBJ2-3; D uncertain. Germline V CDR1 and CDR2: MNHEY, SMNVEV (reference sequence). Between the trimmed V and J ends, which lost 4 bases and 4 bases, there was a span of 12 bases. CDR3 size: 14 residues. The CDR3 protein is CASSSGGPADTQYF. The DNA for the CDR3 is TGTGCCAGCAGTTCTGGCGGTCCGGCAGATACGCAGTATTTT.

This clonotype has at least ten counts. The CDR3 reads CASSYSTSTDTQYF. CDR3 nucleotides: TGTGCCAGCAGTTACTCGACCTCGACAGATACGCAGTATTTT. The genes are TRBV6-5 and TRBJ2-3; the D is unclear. Trimming removed 0 bases from V and 3 bases from J, with 7 bases in between. Germline V lookup: CDR1 MNHEY, CDR2 SVGAGI. The length of the CDR3 is 14 residues.

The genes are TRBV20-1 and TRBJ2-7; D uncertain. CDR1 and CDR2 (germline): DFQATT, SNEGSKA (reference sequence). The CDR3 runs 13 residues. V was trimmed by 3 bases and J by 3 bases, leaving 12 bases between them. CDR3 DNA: TGCAGTGCTAGCTCCCCCCATGGCTACGAGCAGTACTTC. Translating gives CSASSPHGYEQYF.

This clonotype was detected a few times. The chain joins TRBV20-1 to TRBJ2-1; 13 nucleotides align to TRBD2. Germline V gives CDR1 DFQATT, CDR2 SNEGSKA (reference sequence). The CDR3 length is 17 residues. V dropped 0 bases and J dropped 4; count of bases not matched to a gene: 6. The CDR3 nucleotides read TGCAGTGCTAGAGACTTTAGGACTAGCGGGAGTTACAATGAGCAGTTCTTC. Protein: CSARDFRTSGSYNEQFF.

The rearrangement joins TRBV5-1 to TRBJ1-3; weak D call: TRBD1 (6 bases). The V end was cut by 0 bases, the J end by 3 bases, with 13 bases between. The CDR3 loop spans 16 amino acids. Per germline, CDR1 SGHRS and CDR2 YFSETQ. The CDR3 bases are TGCGCCAGCAGCTTGGCCGGGGGCGCCTTTGGAAACACCATATATTTT. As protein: CASSLAGGAFGNTIYF.

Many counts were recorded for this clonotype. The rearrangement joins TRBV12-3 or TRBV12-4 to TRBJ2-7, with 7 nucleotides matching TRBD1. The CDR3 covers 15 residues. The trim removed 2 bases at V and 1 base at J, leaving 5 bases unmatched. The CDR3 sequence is CASSLLGGESYEQYF. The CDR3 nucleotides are TGTGCCAGCAGTTTACTAGGGGGCGAGTCCTACGAGCAGTACTTC.